This is a list of T cell receptor beta chains from one sample in a study of T cells after somatic rescue of genetic block. Some clones are missing from TCRdb's copy, which holds only in-frame ones; the method was immunoSEQ multiplex PCR. The sample has 70,000 to 85,000 clones; roughly 93% are singletons. What was sequenced was peripheral blood mononuclear cells (PBMCs). These receptor sequences come from a man between 25 and 39 years old. The CDR3 runs from the conserved cysteine through the conserved F or W. A D gene is named only where the DNA matches it firmly. A clone size is listed for some rows: how often the clone was seen (once, few, many), or a class if it is expanded.

V,size,J,D,CDR3,DNA
TRBV7-8,once,TRBJ2-3,.,CASSSDATSTDTQYF,TGTGCCAGCAGCTCCGACGCGACTAGTACAGATACGCAGTATTTT
TRBV28,.,TRBJ2-2,TRBD2,CASSFRASGTEIATGELFF,TGTGCCAGCAGTTTTCGGGCTAGCGGTACGGAGATCGCCACCGGGGAGCTGTTTTTT
TRBV19,.,TRBJ2-7,TRBD2,CASKEVAGVSDEQYF,TGTGCCAGTAAAGAGGTAGCGGGAGTTTCGGACGAGCAGTACTTC
TRBV6-6,.,TRBJ1-5,TRBD1,CASRTGDNQPQHF,TGTGCCAGCAGAACAGGGGACAATCAGCCCCAGCATTTT
TRBV12-5,.,TRBJ2-2,.,CASGRDTGEAAAGELFF,TGTGCTAGTGGGAGGGACACAGGGGAGGCCGCCGCCGGGGAGCTGTTTTTT
TRBV5-6,.,TRBJ1-2,TRBD1,CASSFKRDRGHGYTF,TGTGCCAGCAGCTTTAAGCGGGACAGGGGGCATGGCTACACCTTC
TRBV5-6,.,TRBJ2-2,.,CASSFFRPGEDTGELFF,TGTGCCAGCAGCTTCTTCAGACCGGGAGAGGACACCGGGGAGCTGTTTTTT
TRBV28,.,TRBJ1-2,.,CASLRGPNYGYTF,TGTGCCTCCCTCCGAGGACCCAACTATGGCTACACCTTC
TRBV2,.,TRBJ1-4,.,CASIARVATNEKLFF,TGTGCCAGCATCGCCCGGGTCGCAACTAATGAAAAACTGTTTTTT
TRBV18,.,TRBJ1-1,.,CASSPSRAPEAFF,TGTGCCAGCTCACCCAGTAGGGCACCTGAAGCTTTCTTT
TRBV18,.,TRBJ2-3,.,CASSPRVRVSTDTQYF,TGTGCCAGCTCCCCACGAGTACGCGTGAGCACAGATACGCAGTATTTT
TRBV19,.,TRBJ1-2,TRBD1,CASSIGGGFGYGYTF,TGTGCCAGTAGTATTGGAGGGGGCTTTGGCTATGGCTACACCTTC
TRBV20-1,.,TRBJ2-3,.,CSAKSTDTQYF,TGCAGTGCCAAAAGTACAGATACGCAGTATTTT
TRBV19,.,TRBJ2-7,TRBD2,CASSTFLAGAYEQYF,TGTGCCAGTAGTACCTTCCTAGCGGGAGCCTACGAGCAGTACTTC
TRBV6-1,.,TRBJ1-5,.,CASRDHSNQPQHF,TGTGCCAGCAGAGATCATAGCAATCAGCCCCAGCATTTT
TRBV6-4,.,TRBJ1-6,.,CASSPGEGENSPLHF,TGTGCCAGCAGCCCGGGGGAGGGTGAGAATTCACCCCTCCACTTT
TRBV7-2,once,TRBJ2-7,TRBD1,CASSYYGQGAREQYF,TGTGCCAGCAGCTATTATGGGCAGGGGGCGCGCGAGCAGTACTTC
TRBV18,.,TRBJ1-1,.,CASSPLDSGTTEAFF,TGTGCCAGCTCACCACTTGACAGCGGAACCACTGAAGCTTTCTTT
TRBV5-6,few,TRBJ2-7,.,CASSLYGTPRGYEQYF,TGTGCCAGCAGCTTGTACGGGACCCCAAGGGGGTACGAGCAGTACTTC
TRBV25-1,few,TRBJ2-1,.,CASHSYNEQFF,TGTGCCAGCCACTCCTACAATGAGCAGTTCTTC
TRBV27,.,TRBJ2-5,TRBD2,CASSELSGRGQETQYF,TGTGCCAGCAGTGAACTTAGCGGGAGGGGCCAAGAGACCCAGTACTTC